This T cell receptor beta chain originates from a study of PD-1 blockade in mismatch repair-deficient tumors. Across the study: Enrolled about 2013-2017, patients had progressing, pretreated mismatch repair-deficient cancers of approximately 13 types. The study, taken as a whole, reports: Rapid post-treatment expansion, then contraction, generally preceding radiologic response, marked tumor-resident clones.

This CDR3 region has 14 residues. Germline lookup yields CDR1 SGDLS and CDR2 YYNGEE. V was cut by 4 bases and J by 0 bases, with 10 bases left in between. Three pembrolizumab responders had their TCRs sequenced. Only in-frame clones appear in the TCRdb table, and some are missing; sequencing was by immunoSEQ multiplex PCR. The sample carries roughly 120,000 clones, about 74% recorded once. This clone was observed a single time. Its antigen is undetermined. The chain combines TRBV9 with TRBJ1-1; D is unresolved. The sample was peripheral blood, taken about 13 months after starting pembrolizumab. The TCR comes from an adult with mismatch repair-deficient cancer. The CDR3 region has the DNA TGTGCCAGCAGCTCCCAGTCATTGAACACTGAAGCTTTCTTT. It translates to CASSSQSLNTEAFF.